This T cell receptor beta chain emerged from a study of T cell responses to AZD1222 COVID-19 vaccine. Method: immunoSEQ multiplex PCR; TCRdb's copy keeps in-frame clones and lacks some. The sample lists around 94,000 clones, roughly 88% seen once, with about 19% in the top ten. With respect to this clone: Its cognate antigen is unknown.

Points from the study as a whole: Dominant CD4 TCR responses targeted spike regions 160-218 and 743-854.

J gave up 6 bases and V 0 bases, and 5 bases lay outside the gene matches. Germline V gene lookup returns CDR1 SGHNT and CDR2 YENEEA. This CDR3 has 15 residues. The source is an adult in good health. Sample: peripheral blood, taken on day 0 of AZD1222 vaccination. The chain is built from TRBV11-3 and TRBJ2-1; 7 bases map to TRBD2. CDR3 coding DNA: TGTGCCAGCAGCTTAGAATGGCGGGAGTTCAATGAGCAGTTCTTC. Protein product: CASSLEWREFNEQFF.